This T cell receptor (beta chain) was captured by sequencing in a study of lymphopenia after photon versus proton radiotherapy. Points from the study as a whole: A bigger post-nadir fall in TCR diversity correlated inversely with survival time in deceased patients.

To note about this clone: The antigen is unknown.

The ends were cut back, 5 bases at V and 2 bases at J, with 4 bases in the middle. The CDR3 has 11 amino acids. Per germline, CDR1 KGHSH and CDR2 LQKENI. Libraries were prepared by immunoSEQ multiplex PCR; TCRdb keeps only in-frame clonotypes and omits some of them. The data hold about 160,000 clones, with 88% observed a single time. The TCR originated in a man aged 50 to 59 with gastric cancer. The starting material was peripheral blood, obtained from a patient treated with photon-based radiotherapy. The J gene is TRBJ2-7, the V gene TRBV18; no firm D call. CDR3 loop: CASSSPYEQYF. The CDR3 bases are TGTGCCAGCTCATCTCCCTACGAGCAGTACTTC.